This T cell receptor beta chain was obtained from a study of beta chain features in type 1 diabetes (dated by TCRdb to the late 2010s). Regarding the research as a whole: No differences in mean age, gender distribution, total cell number or subset yield were found between patients and healthy donors. Naive and central memory subsets were obtained from all 30 or so donors, but regulatory and stem cell-like memory subsets were isolated from only 8 patients and roughly eight healthy donors. The study compared the TCRB repertoires of sorted circulating CD4+ T cell subsets in recently diagnosed type 1 diabetes patients with those in matched healthy donors. A total of 90 million to 140 million sorted cells were examined across all samples, and RNA yield correlated strongly with the number of cells per subset. Summary of the overall study and its limitations: Because cDNA was sequenced instead of genomic DNA, activated cells with high expression could be over-represented, although the groups did not differ in activation or CD3 levels. Naive, central memory and regulatory TCRB repertoires appeared to be more similar among patients than among healthy donors. At VDJ recombination sites, patients with type 1 diabetes made fewer insertions and deleted more nucleotides, a pattern implying thymic rearrangement abnormalities. HLA sub-analyses involved small numbers of individuals, so any influence of HLA type on TCRB rearrangement remained unresolved. A moderate but significant shortening of TCRB CDR3 length was observed in type 1 diabetes patients in all four CD4+ subsets. Shorter templates might be favored by PCR, yet because patient and control samples were amplified and corrected together, any such skew would affect both groups equally.

Each donor gave one peripheral blood draw, approximately 0.11 L on average, collected into heparinised tubes. A BD FACSAria II and a panel including CD45RO, CCR7, CD25, CD127, CD95 and CD27 were used to sort naive, central memory, regulatory and stem cell-like memory CD4+ T cells. Purity was above 95% for every sorted population. PBMCs were separated immediately by Lymphoprep density gradient centrifugation and were stained directly, without being cultured. Samples were stained and sorted in pairs, with one healthy donor and one patient per experiment, so that batch effects were minimized. This clone was seen only a few times. It lacks a known antigen. Base qualities are not provided; no much larger clone lies one nucleotide away. The High Capacity cDNA Reverse Transcription Kit was used to reverse transcribe all of the isolated RNA, meaning that expressed TCRB transcripts were what got sequenced. Deep immunoSEQ sequencing was performed on naive, central memory and regulatory T cell samples, with an average of roughly 3.6 million total reads per sample. Sorted cells were lysed in RLT buffer, and RNA was extracted using DNase-treated RNeasy Micro or Mini kits according to cell number. To prevent cross-contamination, each cell subset was processed individually, whereas patient and healthy donor samples were processed jointly. Using the immunoSEQ multiplex PCR, TCRB sequences were amplified from cDNA into 87-bp fragments spanning the CDR3 region. Sequencing of the amplicons was done on the Illumina HiSeq platform. Processing in the source paper ran as follows. PCR bias was computationally corrected using synthetic template baselines, reads within Hamming distance 2 were collapsed, and singletons that could not be merged were discarded. Reads were aligned against IMGT so that V, D and J genes, CDR3 length and insertions or deletions at six rearrangement sites could be assigned. Within each subset, clonotype counts were normalized to the number of sorted cells before true diversity and Gini coefficients were calculated with the tcR R package. Repertoire sharing was quantified using the overlap coefficient calculated on TCRB nucleotide sequences. Out-of-frame TCRB sequences from naive cells were analyzed as a proxy for the pre-selection repertoire. This immuneACCESS table, as held by TCRdb, lists in-frame sequences with V and J called but not all clones. Of the missing ones, under half trace to an unresolved V gene in checked studies; the others have no known cause. V and J calls and clone size are copied from that table; D and trimming were computed from the DNA. Within this sample are under 250,000 clones, with roughly 13% of them counted one time only. Roughly 0.019% of the sample is held by the ten biggest clonotypes.

The source material was naive CD4+ T cells from blood. Sample cell subset or site, as interpreted from the label and publication: true naive CD4+ T cells. This clonotype originated in a man aged 25 to 40 with type 1 diabetes.

The DNA sequence is TGTGCCAGTACTAATTTGAACACTGAAGCTTTCTTT. Its translation reads: CASTNLNTEAFF. The V and J segments used are TRBV19 and TRBJ1-1; no D segment can be confidently identified. The junction shows trimming of 7 bases on V and 0 bases on J, plus 6 bases between the germline ends. The CDR3 covers 12 residues, taking in both the cysteine and the phenylalanine. The CDR3 DNA has 36 bases and is translated from base 1. Via the germline V gene (reference sequence), CDR1 is LNHDA and CDR2 SQIVND.